The 13 T cell receptor beta chains below all came from one sample that was sequenced in a study of blood T cells in healthy people across ages. For the second PCR, which ran for about 6 to 11 cycles, a sample-barcoded 5' primer and a J-beta primer mix were used. TCRdb analysed the 5' RACE reads with MiXCR anew, one entry per CDR3 protein. The sample holds about 800,000 distinct CDR3 sequences, 58% seen once. The sequenced sample consisted of blood. These receptor sequences come from a man aged 25 to 40 in good health.

The chain has TRBV7-2 and TRBJ1-2; 8 bases line up with TRBD1. The V segment lost 0 bases and the J segment 6 bases; nucleotides outside the gene matches: 3. The length of the CDR3 is 14 residues. Germline V gene sequence: CDR1 SGHTA, CDR2 FQGNSA. The CDR3 bases are TGTGCCAGCAGCTTAGCCGGACAGGGTGATGGCTACACCTTC. It is translated as CASSLAGQGDGYTF.

This clonotype was seen a few times. J is TRBJ1-1 and V is TRBV4-3; no definite D call. The length of the CDR3 is 13 residues. CDR1 and CDR2 from the germline V gene are LGHNA and YSLEER. The V and J ends lost 5 bases and 4 bases respectively, with 11 bases between them. The DNA for the CDR3 is TGCGCCAGCAGCGTCGACCGGGCCACTGAAGCTTTCTTT. Translation: CASSVDRATEAFF.

The chain links TRBV20-1 to TRBJ1-4; 10 bases are shared with TRBD1. The CDR3 spans 16 residues. The junction had 12 bases not matched to a gene; V was cut back by 3 bases and J by 8 bases. The germline CDR1 and CDR2 sequences are DFQATT and SNEGSKA (reference sequence). CDR3 loop: CSARGIIGTGAEKLFF. The CDR3 DNA follows: TGCAGTGCTAGGGGAATTATCGGGACAGGGGCGGAAAAACTGTTTTTT.

The CDR3 spells CASSLGLASGRAWETQYF. In DNA form, the CDR3 reads TGTGCCAGCAGCTTAGGGTTGGCTAGCGGGAGGGCCTGGGAGACCCAGTACTTC. The rearrangement links TRBV11-2 to TRBJ2-7, with 12 bases matching TRBD2. The assigned J gene may be wrong: the sequence end matches TRBJ2-5 better. This CDR3 spans 18 amino acids. CDR1 is SGHAT and CDR2 is FQNNGV in the germline V gene.

The gene calls are TRBV4-2 and TRBJ2-1; D not certain. Germline CDR1 reads LGHNA; CDR2 reads YNFKEQ. The CDR3 runs 14 residues. V lost 0 bases and J 4 bases, leaving 7 bases between the germline ends. The CDR3 nucleotides read TGTGCCAGCAGCCAAGATGGGAAATACAATGAGCAGTTCTTC. It translates to CASSQDGKYNEQFF.

The chain uses TRBV20-1 and TRBJ1-5; D call uncertain. This CDR3 comprises 12 residues. The V end lost 7 bases, the J end lost 4 bases, and 11 bases lay between the germline ends. Germline CDR1 is DFQATT and CDR2 is SNEGSKA (reference sequence). CDR3: CSGTEGNQPQHF. CDR3 nucleotides: TGCAGTGGGACGGAAGGGAATCAGCCCCAGCATTTT.

This chain connects TRBV19 to TRBJ2-7; TRBD2 might be the D (6 bases). This CDR3 region has 16 residues. V lost 3 bases, J lost 0 bases, and 15 bases lay in between. Germline CDR1 and CDR2: LNHDA and SQIVND (reference sequence). CDR3 sequence reads: CASSIQASESSYEQYF. The CDR3 coding sequence is TGTGCCAGTAGTATTCAAGCTAGCGAAAGCTCCTACGAGCAGTACTTC.

The chain uses TRBV20-1 and TRBJ2-7; no reliable D call. TRBJ2-5 explains the end of the DNA better; the J call may be wrong. The germline CDR1 and CDR2 sequences are DFQATT and SNEGSKA (reference sequence). The length of the CDR3 is 12 residues. This CDR3 reads CSAGIFQETQYF. The CDR3 coding sequence is TGCAGTGCTGGGATCTTTCAAGAGACCCAGTACTTC.

The gene calls are TRBV19 and TRBJ1-2; possible D gene TRBD1, 5 bases. V was trimmed by 5 bases and J by 5 bases, leaving 12 bases between them. The CDR3 is 13 residues long. Germline lookup yields CDR1 LNHDA and CDR2 SQIVND (reference sequence). The CDR3 bases are TGTGCCAGTAGTGGTCTGGGGACTTATGGCTACACCTTC. Its protein is CASSGLGTYGYTF. The full variable domain, completed using reference TRBV19 and TRBJ1-2, is DGGITQSPKYLFRKEGQNVTLSCEQNLNHDAMYWYRQDPGQGLRLIYYSQIVNDFQKGDIAEGYSVSREKKESFPLTVTSAQKNPTAFYLCASSGLGTYGYTFGSGTRLTVV.

V usage is TRBV4-2 and J usage is TRBJ1-2; D might be TRBD1 (6 bases). CDR3 length: 14 amino acids. V was trimmed by 4 bases and J by 9 bases, leaving 18 bases between them. The V gene's germline CDR1 is LGHNA and CDR2 YNFKEQ. The CDR3 sequence: CASSLPTGIKSYTF. In DNA, the CDR3 is TGTGCCAGCAGCCTCCCGACAGGTATAAAGAGCTACACCTTC.

This clonotype was picked up a small number of times. The rearrangement links TRBV7-2 to TRBJ2-7; D is ambiguous. Gene TRBJ2-5 matches the end of the DNA better, so the J call may be wrong. This CDR3 is built from 15 residues. Germline CDR1 and CDR2: SGHTA and FQGNSA. CDR3: CASSPVESGQETQYF. The CDR3 nucleotides read TGTGCCAGCAGCCCCGTTGAGTCCGGCCAAGAGACCCAGTACTTC.

V is TRBV6-5 and J is TRBJ2-4; TRBD1 might be the D (6 bases). The J call may not be correct, given that the DNA end is closer to TRBJ2-7. In germline, CDR1 is MNHEY, CDR2 SVGAGI. The CDR3 spans 14 residues. CDR3 sequence (DNA): TGTGCCAGCAGATCTGGGGGCGCGGCGGGCGAGCAGTACTTC. Amino acids: CASRSGGAAGEQYF.

This clonotype was detected only once. This chain connects TRBV7-2 to TRBJ1-2; D unresolved. The germline V gene has CDR1 SGHTA and CDR2 FQGNSA. Trimming left V 4 bases short and J 8 bases short, with 14 bases between. CDR3 length: 13 residues. The CDR3, as DNA: TGTGCCAGCAGCTCAAGGCCCAATTCGGGCTACACCTTC. This translates into CASSSRPNSGYTF. Full variable domain (outside the CDR3, taken from reference TRBV7-2 and TRBJ1-2): GAGVSQSPSNKVTEKGKDVELRCDPISGHTALYWYRQSLGQGLEFLIYFQGNSAPDKSGLPSDRFSAERTGGSVSTLTIQRTQQEDSAVYLCASSSRPNSGYTFGSGTRLTVV.